The subject of this entry is one T cell receptor beta chain. The antigen remains undetermined. Trimming shortened V by 0 bases and J by 1 base, and 7 bases separated the two germline ends. Germline values: CDR1 PRHDT, CDR2 FYEKMQ (reference sequence). This CDR3 comprises 14 residues. The PCR used 60 Vbeta and 13 Jbeta primers. The repertoire was sequenced with immunoSEQ multiplex PCR; TCRdb's copy has only in-frame clones and lacks some. The repertoire includes 180,000 or so clones, roughly 77% of them detected once, and 2.5% sits in the top ten. This sample was taken from a study of cytomegalovirus exposure and HLA in healthy donors. Study-wide points: Later on, analysis showed that most CMV-associated TCR beta chains appeared to be HLA-restricted. Relative to the approximately 700-donor mean, N-insertions were reportedly fewer in an Asian-associated ancestry cluster in a later analysis.

The V gene is TRBV13, the J gene TRBJ2-7, with D unclear. The sequence was obtained from a woman under 40 in good health and CMV-seropositive. Sequences were obtained from PBMCs. The CDR3 coding sequence is TGTGCCAGCAGCTTAGGCCCCGGGTCCTACGAGCAGTACTTC. Protein: CASSLGPGSYEQYF.